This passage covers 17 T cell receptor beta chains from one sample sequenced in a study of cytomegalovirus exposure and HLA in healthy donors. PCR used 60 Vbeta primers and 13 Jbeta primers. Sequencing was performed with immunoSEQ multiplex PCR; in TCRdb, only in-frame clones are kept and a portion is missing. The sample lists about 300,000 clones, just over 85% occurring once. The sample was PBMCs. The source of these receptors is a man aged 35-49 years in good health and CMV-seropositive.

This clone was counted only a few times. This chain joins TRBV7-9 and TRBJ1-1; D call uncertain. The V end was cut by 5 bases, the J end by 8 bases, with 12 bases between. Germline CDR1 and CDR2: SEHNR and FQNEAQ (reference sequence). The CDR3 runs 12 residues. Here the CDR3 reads CASSPRREEAFF. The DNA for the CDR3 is TGTGCCAGCAGCCCAAGACGGGAAGAAGCTTTCTTT.

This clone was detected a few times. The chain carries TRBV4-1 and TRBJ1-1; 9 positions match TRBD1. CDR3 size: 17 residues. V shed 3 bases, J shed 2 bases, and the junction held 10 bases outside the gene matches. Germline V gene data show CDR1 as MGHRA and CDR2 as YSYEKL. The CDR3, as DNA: TGCGCCAGCAGCCACGGACAGGGGACAATCGACAACACTGAAGCTTTCTTT. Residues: CASSHGQGTIDNTEAFF.

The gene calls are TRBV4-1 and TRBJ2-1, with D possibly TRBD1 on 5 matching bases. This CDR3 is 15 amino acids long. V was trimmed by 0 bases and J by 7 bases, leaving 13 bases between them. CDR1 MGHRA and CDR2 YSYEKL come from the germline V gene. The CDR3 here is CASSQDRAPLNEQFF. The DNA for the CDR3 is TGCGCCAGCAGCCAAGACAGGGCCCCCTTGAATGAGCAGTTCTTC.

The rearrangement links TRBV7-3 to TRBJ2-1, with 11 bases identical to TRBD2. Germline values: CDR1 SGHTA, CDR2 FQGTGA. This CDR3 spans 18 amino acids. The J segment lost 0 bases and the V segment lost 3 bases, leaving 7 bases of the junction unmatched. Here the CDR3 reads CASSFGLAGLSSYNEQFF. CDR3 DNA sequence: TGTGCCAGCAGCTTTGGACTAGCGGGCCTTAGCTCCTACAATGAGCAGTTCTTC.

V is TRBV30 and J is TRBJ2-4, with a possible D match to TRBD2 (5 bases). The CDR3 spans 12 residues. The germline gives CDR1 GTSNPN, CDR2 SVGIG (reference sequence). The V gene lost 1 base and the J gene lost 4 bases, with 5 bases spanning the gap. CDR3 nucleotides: TGTGCCTGGAGTGGGAGGAAAAACATTCAGTACTTC. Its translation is CAWSGRKNIQYF. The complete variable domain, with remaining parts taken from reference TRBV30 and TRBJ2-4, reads SQTIHQWPATLVQPVGSPLSLECTVEGTSNPNLYWYRQAAGRGLQLLFYSVGIGQISSEVPQNLSASRPQDRQFILSSKKLLLSDSGFYLCAWSGRKNIQYFGAGTRLSVL.

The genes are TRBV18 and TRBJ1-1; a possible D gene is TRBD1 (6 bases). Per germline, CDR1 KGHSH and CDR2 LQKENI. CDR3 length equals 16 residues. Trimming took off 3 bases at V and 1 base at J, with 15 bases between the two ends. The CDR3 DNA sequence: TGTGCCAGCTCACCGGCGATCCAAGGGGGGAACACTGAAGCTTTCTTT. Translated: CASSPAIQGGNTEAFF.

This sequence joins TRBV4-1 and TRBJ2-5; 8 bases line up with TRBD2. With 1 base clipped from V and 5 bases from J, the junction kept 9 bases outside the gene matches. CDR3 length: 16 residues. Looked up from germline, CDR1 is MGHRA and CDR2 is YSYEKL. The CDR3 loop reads CASSQVGGAPLETQYF. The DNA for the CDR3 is TGCGCCAGCAGCCAAGTCGGGGGGGCACCCCTCGAGACCCAGTACTTC.

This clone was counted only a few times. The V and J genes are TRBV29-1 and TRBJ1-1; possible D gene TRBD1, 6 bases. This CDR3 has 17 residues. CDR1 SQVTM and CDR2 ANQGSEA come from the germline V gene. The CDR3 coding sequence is TGCAGTGTTTTCACAAGCAGGGGACGGCATATGAACACTGAAGCTTTCTTT. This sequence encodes CSVFTSRGRHMNTEAFF.

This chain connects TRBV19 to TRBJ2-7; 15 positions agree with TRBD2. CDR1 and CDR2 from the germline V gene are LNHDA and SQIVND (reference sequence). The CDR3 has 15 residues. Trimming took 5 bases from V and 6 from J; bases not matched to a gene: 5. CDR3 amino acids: CASSPGLAGGREQYF. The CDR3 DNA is TGTGCCAGTAGTCCAGGACTAGCGGGAGGGCGCGAGCAGTACTTC.

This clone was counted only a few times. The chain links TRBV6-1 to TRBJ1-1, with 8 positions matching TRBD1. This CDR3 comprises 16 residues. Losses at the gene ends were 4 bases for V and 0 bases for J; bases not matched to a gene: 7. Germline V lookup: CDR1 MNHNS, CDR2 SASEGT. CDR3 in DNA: TGTGCCAGCAGTGTTAGAGGACAGGGCATGAACACTGAAGCTTTCTTT. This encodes CASSVRGQGMNTEAFF.

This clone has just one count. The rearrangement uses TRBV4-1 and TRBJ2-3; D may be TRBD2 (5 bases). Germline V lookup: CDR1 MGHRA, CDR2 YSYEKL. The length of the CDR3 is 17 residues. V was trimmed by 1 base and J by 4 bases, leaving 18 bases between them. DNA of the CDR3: TGCGCCAGCAGCCAAGTGAGTGGCCCCCGAGGGCCAGATACGCAGTATTTT. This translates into CASSQVSGPRGPDTQYF.

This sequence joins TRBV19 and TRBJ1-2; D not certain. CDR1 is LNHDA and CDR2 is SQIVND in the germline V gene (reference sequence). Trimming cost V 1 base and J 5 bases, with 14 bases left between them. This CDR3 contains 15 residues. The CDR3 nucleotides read TGTGCCAGTAGTATAGTCGGCTCCACGGGGTATGGCTACACCTTC. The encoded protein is CASSIVGSTGYGYTF. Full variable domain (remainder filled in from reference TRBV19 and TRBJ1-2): DGGITQSPKYLFRKEGQNVTLSCEQNLNHDAMYWYRQDPGQGLRLIYYSQIVNDFQKGDIAEGYSVSREKKESFPLTVTSAQKNPTAFYLCASSIVGSTGYGYTFGSGTRLTVV.

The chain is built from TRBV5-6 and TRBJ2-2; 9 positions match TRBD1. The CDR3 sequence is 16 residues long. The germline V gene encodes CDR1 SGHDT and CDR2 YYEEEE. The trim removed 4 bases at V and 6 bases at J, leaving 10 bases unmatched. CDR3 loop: CASSLTRDRVAGELFF. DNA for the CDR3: TGTGCCAGCAGCCTCACCCGGGACAGGGTCGCCGGGGAGCTGTTTTTT.

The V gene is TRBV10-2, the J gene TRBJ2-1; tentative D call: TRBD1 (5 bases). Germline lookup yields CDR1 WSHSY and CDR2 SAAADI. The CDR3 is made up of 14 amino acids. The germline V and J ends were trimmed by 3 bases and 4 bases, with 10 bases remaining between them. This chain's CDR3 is CASSDATDYNEQFF. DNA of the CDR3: TGCGCCAGCAGTGACGCGACAGATTACAATGAGCAGTTCTTC.

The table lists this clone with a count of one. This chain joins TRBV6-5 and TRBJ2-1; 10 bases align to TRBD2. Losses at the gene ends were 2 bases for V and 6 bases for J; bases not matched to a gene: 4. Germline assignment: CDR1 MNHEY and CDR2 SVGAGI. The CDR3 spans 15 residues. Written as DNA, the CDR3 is TGTGCCAGCAGTTACCGACTAGCGGGCGGCAATGAGCAGTTCTTC. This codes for CASSYRLAGGNEQFF.

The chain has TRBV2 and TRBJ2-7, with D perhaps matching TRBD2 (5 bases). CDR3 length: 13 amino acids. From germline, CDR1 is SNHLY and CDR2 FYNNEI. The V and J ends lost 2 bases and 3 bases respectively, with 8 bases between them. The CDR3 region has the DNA TGTGCCAGCAGTGAACTAGAGGGCTACGAGCAGTACTTC. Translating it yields CASSELEGYEQYF.

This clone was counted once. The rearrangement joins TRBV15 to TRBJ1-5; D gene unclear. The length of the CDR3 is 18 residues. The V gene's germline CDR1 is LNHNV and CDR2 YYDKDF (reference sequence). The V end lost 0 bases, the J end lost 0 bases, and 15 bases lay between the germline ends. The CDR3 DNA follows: TGTGCCACCAGCAGAGAGCCGGGAGGCCCCTTTAGCAATCAGCCCCAGCATTTT. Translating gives CATSREPGGPFSNQPQHF. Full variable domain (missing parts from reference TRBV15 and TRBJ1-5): DAMVIQNPRYQVTQFGKPVTLSCSQTLNHNVMYWYQQKSSQAPKLLFHYYDKDFNNEADTPDNFQSRRPNTSFCFLDIRSPGLGDTAMYLCATSREPGGPFSNQPQHFGDGTRLSIL.